Following are 4 T cell receptor beta chains from one sample sequenced in a study of CD8+ T cells in alopecia areata. Extraction of RNA preceded its reverse transcription into cDNA, which served as the sequencing template. The repertoire was sequenced with immunoSEQ multiplex PCR; TCRdb's copy has only in-frame clones and lacks some. The sample comprises approximately 170,000 clones, less than 70% of which are singletons, and over 12% rests with the top ten. Treatment defined: oral pan-JAK inhibitor, 5-10 mg twice daily. Sequenced material: CD4+ T cells sorted from blood, taken at week 24, from a patient treated with tofacitinib. Every receptor here comes from a human donor with alopecia areata.

The chain links TRBV30 to TRBJ2-7; 10 bases fit TRBD1. V lost 0 bases, J lost 7 bases, and 6 bases stayed unmatched. Germline V gene sequence: CDR1 GTSNPN, CDR2 SVGIG (reference sequence). This CDR3 has 14 amino acids. CDR3 amino acids: CAWSVTGGAGEQYF. The CDR3 bases are TGTGCCTGGAGTGTGACAGGGGGCGCGGGGGAGCAGTACTTC.

This clone was counted ten times or more. The same CDR3 is also encoded by other DNA sequences in this sample. The rearrangement uses TRBV7-8 and TRBJ1-1; D unclear. CDR3 size: 13 residues. With 2 bases removed from V and 0 bases from J, the gap between germline ends came to 4 bases. CDR1 is SGHVS and CDR2 is FQNEAQ in the germline V gene. The CDR3: CASSLSLNTEAFF. DNA for the CDR3: TGTGCCAGCAGCTTATCCCTGAACACTGAAGCTTTCTTT. Full variable domain (outside the CDR3, taken from reference TRBV7-8 and TRBJ1-1): GAGVSQSPRYKVAKRGQDVALRCDPISGHVSLFWYQQALGQGPEFLTYFQNEAQLDKSGLPSDRFFAERPEGSVSTLKIQRTQQEDSAVYLCASSLSLNTEAFFGQGTRLTVV.

The chain combines TRBV7-9 with TRBJ2-7, with D possibly TRBD2 on 5 matching bases. The CDR3 sequence is 12 residues long. CDR1 and CDR2 from the germline V gene are SEHNR and FQNEAQ (reference sequence). V was clipped by 6 bases and J by 4 bases, with 10 bases between them. The CDR3: CASRREMYEQYF. The CDR3 DNA sequence: TGTGCCAGCAGAAGGGAGATGTACGAGCAGTACTTC.

This clone appeared a few times. The rearrangement links TRBV29-1 to TRBJ1-1; TRBD1 agrees at 9 bases. Germline CDR1 reads SQVTM; CDR2 reads ANQGSEA. This CDR3 spans 14 amino acids. V gave up 5 bases and J gave up 0 bases; unmatched junction bases: 4. DNA for the CDR3: TGCAGCGTTAGACAGGGGGGGCTGAACACTGAAGCTTTCTTT. Protein: CSVRQGGLNTEAFF.